This T cell receptor (beta chain) was sequenced for a study of a mutant IDH1 vaccine in newly diagnosed glioma. Background on the study: Investigators started vaccination 4-6 weeks after radiotherapy alone, or with temozolomide cycles.

Trimming removed 1 base from V and 4 bases from J, with 14 bases in between. Germline CDR1 LNHNV, CDR2 YYDKDF (reference sequence). The CDR3 runs to 16 residues. The time point is: week 35, safety follow-up. Doses of 300 ug of mutant IDH1 20-mer peptide were given with topical imiquimod. A note on this clone: Antigen specificity is unknown.

Assay used: immunoSEQ multiplex PCR; TCRdb lists only in-frame clones, some missing. The table has 41,000 or so clones, 80% to 90% seen once. Sample: PBMCs, taken from a glioma patient whose treatment included an IDH1 peptide vaccine. The origin of this receptor is a man in his forties or fifties with glioma. The chain carries TRBV15 and TRBJ1-5, with D perhaps matching TRBD1 (5 bases). The CDR3 nucleotides are TGTGCCACCAGCAGAGGTGGGGCTAGTGGAAATCAGCCCCAGCATTTT. Amino acid sequence: CATSRGGASGNQPQHF.